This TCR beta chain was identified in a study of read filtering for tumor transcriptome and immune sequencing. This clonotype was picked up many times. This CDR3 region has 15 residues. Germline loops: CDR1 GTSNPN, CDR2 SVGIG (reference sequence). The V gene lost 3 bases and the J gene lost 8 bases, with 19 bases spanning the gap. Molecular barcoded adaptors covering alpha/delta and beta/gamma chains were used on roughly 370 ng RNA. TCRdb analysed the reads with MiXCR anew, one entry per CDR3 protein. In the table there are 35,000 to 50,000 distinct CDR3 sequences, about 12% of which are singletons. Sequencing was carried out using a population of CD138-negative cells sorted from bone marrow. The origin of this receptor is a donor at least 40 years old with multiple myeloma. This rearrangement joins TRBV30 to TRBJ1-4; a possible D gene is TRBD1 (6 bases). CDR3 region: CAWRRAGAYEEKLFF. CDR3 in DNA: TGTGCCTGGAGGAGGGCAGGGGCCTATGAAGAAAAACTGTTTTTT.